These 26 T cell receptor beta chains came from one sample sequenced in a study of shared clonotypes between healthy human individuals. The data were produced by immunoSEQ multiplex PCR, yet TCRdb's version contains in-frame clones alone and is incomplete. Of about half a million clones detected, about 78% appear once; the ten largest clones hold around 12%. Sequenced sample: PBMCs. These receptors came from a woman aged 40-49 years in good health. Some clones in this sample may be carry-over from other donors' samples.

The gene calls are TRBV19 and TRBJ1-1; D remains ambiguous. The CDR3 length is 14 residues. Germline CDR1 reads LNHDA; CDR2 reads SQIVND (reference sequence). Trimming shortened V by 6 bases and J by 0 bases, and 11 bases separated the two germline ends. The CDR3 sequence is CASSPTRVNTEAFF. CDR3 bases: TGTGCCAGTAGCCCAACGCGGGTGAACACTGAAGCTTTCTTT.

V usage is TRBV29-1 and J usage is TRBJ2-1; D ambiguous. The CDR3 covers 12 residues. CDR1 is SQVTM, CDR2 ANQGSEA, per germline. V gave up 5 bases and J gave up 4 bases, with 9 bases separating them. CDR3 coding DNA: TGCAGCGTTACGACTCGGTACAATGAGCAGTTCTTC. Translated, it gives CSVTTRYNEQFF.

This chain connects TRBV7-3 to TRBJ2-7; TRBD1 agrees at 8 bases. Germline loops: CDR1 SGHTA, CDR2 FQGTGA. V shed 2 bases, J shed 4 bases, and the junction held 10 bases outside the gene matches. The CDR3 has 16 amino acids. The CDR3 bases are TGTGCCAGCAGCTTAGCATCAGGTCAGGGGGCGTACGAGCAGTACTTC. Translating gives CASSLASGQGAYEQYF.

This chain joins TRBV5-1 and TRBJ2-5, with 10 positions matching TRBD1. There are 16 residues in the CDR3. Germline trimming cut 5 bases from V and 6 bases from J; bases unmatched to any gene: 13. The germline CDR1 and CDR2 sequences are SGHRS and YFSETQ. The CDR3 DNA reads TGCGCCAGCAGTCCTACCCTGACAGGGGGCGGAAAGACCCAGTACTTC. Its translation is CASSPTLTGGGKTQYF.

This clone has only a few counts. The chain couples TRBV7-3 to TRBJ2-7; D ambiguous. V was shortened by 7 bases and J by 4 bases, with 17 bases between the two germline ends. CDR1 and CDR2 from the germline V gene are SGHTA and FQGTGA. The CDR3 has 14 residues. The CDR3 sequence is CASTTKLGRYEQYF. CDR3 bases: TGTGCCAGCACCACGAAGTTGGGTAGGTACGAGCAGTACTTC.

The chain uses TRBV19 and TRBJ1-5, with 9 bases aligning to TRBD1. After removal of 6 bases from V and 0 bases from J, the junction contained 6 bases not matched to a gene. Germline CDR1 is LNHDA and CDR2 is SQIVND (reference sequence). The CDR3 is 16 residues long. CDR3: CASRTGTGYSNQPQHF. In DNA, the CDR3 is TGTGCCAGTAGAACCGGGACAGGGTATAGCAATCAGCCCCAGCATTTT.

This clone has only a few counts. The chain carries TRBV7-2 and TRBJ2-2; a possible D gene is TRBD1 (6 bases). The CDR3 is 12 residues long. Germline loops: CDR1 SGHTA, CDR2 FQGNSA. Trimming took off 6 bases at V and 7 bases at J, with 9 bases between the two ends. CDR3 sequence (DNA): TGTGCCAGCAGACCCAGGGGCGGGGAGCTGTTTTTT. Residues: CASRPRGGELFF.

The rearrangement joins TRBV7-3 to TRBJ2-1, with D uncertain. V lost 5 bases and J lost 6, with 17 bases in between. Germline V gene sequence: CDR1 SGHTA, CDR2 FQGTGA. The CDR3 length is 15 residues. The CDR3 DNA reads TGTGCCAGCAGCCCTCAGACTGGGGAATTCAATGAGCAGTTCTTC. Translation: CASSPQTGEFNEQFF. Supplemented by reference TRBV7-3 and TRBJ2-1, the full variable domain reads GAGVSQTPSNKVTEKGKYVELRCDPISGHTALYWYRQSLGQGPEFLIYFQGTGAADDSGLPNDRFFAVRPEGSVSTLKIQRTERGDSAVYLCASSPQTGEFNEQFFGPGTRLTVL.

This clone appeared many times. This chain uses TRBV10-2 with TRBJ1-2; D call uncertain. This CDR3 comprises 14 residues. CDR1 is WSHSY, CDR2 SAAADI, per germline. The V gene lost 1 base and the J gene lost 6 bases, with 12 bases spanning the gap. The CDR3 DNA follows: TGCGCCAGCAGTGAGTATCCGCCGAGGGATGGCTACACCTTC. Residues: CASSEYPPRDGYTF.

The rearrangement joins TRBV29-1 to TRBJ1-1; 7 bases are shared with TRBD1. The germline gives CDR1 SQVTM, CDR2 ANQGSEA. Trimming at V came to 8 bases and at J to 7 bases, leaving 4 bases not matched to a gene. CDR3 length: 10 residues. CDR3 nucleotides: TGCAGCTTAGGGACAGTTGAAGCTTTCTTT. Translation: CSLGTVEAFF. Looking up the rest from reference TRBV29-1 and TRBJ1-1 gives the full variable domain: SAVISQKPSRDICQRGTSLTIQCQVDSQVTMMFWYRQQPGQSLTLIATANQGSEATYESGFVIDKFPISRPNLTFSTLTVSNMSPEDSSIYLCSLGTVEAFFGQGTRLTVV.

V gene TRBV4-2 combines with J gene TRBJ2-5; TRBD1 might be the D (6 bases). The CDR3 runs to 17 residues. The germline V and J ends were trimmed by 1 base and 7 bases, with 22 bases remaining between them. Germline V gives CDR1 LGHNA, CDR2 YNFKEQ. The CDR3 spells CASSQGLGQGIFGTQYF. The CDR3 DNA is TGTGCCAGCAGCCAAGGGCTGGGGCAGGGGATCTTTGGGACCCAGTACTTC.

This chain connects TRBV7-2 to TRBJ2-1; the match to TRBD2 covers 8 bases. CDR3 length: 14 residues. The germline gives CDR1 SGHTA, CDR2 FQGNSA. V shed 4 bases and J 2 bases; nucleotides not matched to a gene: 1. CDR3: CASSWRGAYNEQFF. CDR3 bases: TGTGCCAGCAGCTGGCGGGGGGCCTACAATGAGCAGTTCTTC. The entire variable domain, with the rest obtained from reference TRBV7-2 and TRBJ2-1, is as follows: GAGVSQSPSNKVTEKGKDVELRCDPISGHTALYWYRQSLGQGLEFLIYFQGNSAPDKSGLPSDRFSAERTGGSVSTLTIQRTQQEDSAVYLCASSWRGAYNEQFFGPGTRLTVL.

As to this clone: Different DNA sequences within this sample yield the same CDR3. Written as DNA, the CDR3 is TGCGCCAGCAGCTCAGGGACTAGCGGAGCCTACGAGCAGTACTTC. It encodes CASSSGTSGAYEQYF. V gene TRBV5-1 combines with J gene TRBJ2-7; 11 positions match TRBD2. The trim removed 3 bases at V and 2 bases at J, leaving 4 bases unmatched. Germline V gene data show CDR1 as SGHRS and CDR2 as YFSETQ. This CDR3 is built from 15 residues.

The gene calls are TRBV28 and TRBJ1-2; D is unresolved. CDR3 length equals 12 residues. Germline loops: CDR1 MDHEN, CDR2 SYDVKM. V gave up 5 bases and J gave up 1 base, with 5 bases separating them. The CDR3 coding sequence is TGTGCCAGCAGTCGCAATAACTATGGCTACACCTTC. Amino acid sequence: CASSRNNYGYTF.

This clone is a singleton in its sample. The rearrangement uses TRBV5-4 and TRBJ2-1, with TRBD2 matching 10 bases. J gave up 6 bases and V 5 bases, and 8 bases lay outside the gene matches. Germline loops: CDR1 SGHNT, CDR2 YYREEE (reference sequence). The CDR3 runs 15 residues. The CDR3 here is CASRTGTSELNEQFF. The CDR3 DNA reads TGTGCCAGCAGGACGGGGACTAGCGAACTCAATGAGCAGTTCTTC.

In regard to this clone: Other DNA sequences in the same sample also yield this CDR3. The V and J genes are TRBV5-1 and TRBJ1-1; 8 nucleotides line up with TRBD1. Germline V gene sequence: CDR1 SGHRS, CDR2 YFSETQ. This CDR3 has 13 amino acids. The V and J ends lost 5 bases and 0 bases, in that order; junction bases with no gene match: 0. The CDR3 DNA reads TGCGCCAGCAGGACAGGGGTGAACACTGAAGCTTTCTTT. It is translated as CASRTGVNTEAFF.

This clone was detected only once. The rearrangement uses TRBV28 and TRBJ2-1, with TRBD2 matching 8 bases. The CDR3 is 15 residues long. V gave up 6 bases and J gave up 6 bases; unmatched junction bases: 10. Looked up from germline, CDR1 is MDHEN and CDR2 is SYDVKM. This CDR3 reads CASSLIGRAPNEQFF. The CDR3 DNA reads TGTGCCAGCAGCCTGATCGGGAGGGCCCCCAATGAGCAGTTCTTC.

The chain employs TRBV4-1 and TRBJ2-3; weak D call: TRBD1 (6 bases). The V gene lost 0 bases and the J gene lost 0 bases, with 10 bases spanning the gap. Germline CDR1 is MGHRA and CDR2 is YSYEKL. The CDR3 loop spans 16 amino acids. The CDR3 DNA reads TGCGCCAGCAGCCAAGAAGGACAGCCAAGCACAGATACGCAGTATTTT. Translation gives CASSQEGQPSTDTQYF.

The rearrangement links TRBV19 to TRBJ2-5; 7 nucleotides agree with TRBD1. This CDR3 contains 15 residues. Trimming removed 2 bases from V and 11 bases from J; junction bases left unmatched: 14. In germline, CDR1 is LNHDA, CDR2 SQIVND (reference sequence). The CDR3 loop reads CASSIRRTGAWEQYF. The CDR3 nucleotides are TGTGCCAGTAGTATACGTAGAACAGGGGCGTGGGAGCAGTACTTC.

Here the CDR3 DNA reads TGTGCCAGCAGTCTCCGGACCCATCAGCCCCAGCATTTT. Protein sequence: CASSLRTHQPQHF. The rearrangement links TRBV28 to TRBJ1-5; D remains ambiguous. This CDR3 is 13 amino acids long. Germline V gene data show CDR1 as MDHEN and CDR2 as SYDVKM. Trimming removed 5 bases at V and 5 bases at J, with 10 bases between.

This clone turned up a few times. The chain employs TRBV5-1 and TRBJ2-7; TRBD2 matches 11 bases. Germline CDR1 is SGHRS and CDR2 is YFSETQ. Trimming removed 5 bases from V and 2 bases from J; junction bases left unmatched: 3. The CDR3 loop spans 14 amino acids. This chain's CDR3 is CASRPTSGTYEQYF. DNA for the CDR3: TGCGCCAGCAGACCGACTAGCGGGACCTACGAGCAGTACTTC.

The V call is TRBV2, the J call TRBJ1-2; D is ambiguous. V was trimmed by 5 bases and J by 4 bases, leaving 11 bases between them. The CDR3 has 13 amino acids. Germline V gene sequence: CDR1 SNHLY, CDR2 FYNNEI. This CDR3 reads CASSNSVSYGYTF. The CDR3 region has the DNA TGTGCCAGCAGTAACTCCGTGAGCTATGGCTACACCTTC.

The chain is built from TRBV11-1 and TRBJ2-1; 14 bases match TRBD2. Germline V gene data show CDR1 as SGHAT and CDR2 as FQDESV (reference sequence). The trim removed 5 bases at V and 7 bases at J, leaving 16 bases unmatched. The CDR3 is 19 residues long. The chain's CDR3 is CASSPNLPNRLAGGNEQFF. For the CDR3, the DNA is TGTGCCAGCAGCCCAAACCTACCCAACCGACTAGCGGGAGGGAATGAGCAGTTCTTC.

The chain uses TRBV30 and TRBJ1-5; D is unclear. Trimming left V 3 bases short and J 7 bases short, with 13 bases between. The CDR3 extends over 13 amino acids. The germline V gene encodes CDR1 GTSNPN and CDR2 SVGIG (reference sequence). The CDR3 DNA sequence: TGTGCCTGGAGCCAAGCAAGGCAACAGCCCCAGCATTTT. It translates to CAWSQARQQPQHF.

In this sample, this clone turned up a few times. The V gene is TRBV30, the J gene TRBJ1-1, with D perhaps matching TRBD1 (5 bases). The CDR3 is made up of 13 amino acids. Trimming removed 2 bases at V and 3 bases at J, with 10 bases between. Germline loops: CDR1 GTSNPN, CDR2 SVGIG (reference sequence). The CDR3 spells CAWSLGEDTEAFF. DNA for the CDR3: TGTGCCTGGAGTTTGGGGGAGGACACTGAAGCTTTCTTT.

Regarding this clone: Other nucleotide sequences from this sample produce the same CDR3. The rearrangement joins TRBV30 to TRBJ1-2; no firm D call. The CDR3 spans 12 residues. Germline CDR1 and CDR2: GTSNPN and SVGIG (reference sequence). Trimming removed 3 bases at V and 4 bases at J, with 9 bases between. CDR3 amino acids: CAWSPGAYGYTF. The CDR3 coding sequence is TGTGCCTGGAGCCCGGGAGCCTATGGCTACACCTTC.